These 23 T cell receptor beta chains were all obtained from the same sample, sequenced in a study of shared clonotypes between healthy human individuals. The protocol was immunoSEQ multiplex PCR, while the TCRdb copy is restricted to in-frame clones and leaves out a portion. The table includes 2,500,000 or so clones, roughly 93% detected once. The sequenced material came from naive CD4+ T cells from PBMCs. Documented subset: CD45RA+ positively selected. These receptors all stem from a young man in good health. Some clones in this sample may be carry-over from other donors' samples.

The chain couples TRBV2 to TRBJ2-5; 9 bases line up with TRBD1. This CDR3 region has 12 residues. After removal of 10 bases from V and 5 bases from J, the junction contained 5 bases not matched to a gene. From germline, CDR1 is SNHLY and CDR2 FYNNEI. The CDR3 DNA reads TGTGCCATACGGGGACAGGGCGAGACCCAGTACTTC. Protein sequence: CAIRGQGETQYF.

This clone was recorded once. CDR3 protein: CASSASGTAKPYEQYF. DNA for the CDR3: TGCGCCAGCAGCGCCTCCGGGACAGCTAAGCCCTACGAGCAGTACTTC. The rearrangement joins TRBV5-1 to TRBJ2-7; 7 nucleotides line up with TRBD1. V lost 4 bases, J lost 2 bases, and 12 bases stayed unmatched. This CDR3 contains 16 residues. Germline assignment: CDR1 SGHRS and CDR2 YFSETQ.

The rearrangement links TRBV2 to TRBJ1-4; no clear D. Germline V gene sequence: CDR1 SNHLY, CDR2 FYNNEI. This CDR3 spans 12 amino acids. The germline V and J ends were trimmed by 10 bases and 8 bases, with 14 bases remaining between them. DNA of the CDR3: TGTGCCACCGCCCTTGTGGGGGAAAAACTGTTTTTT. This sequence encodes CATALVGEKLFF.

V is TRBV7-3 and J is TRBJ2-1; 10 bases match TRBD2. The CDR3 has 17 residues. Germline V CDR1 and CDR2: SGHTA, FQGTGA. V was clipped by 2 bases and J by 0 bases; unmatched bases: 4. The CDR3 is CASSLLAGANSYNEQFF. CDR3 coding DNA: TGTGCCAGCAGCTTACTAGCGGGAGCAAACTCCTACAATGAGCAGTTCTTC. Drawing the rest from reference TRBV7-3 and TRBJ2-1, the complete variable domain is GAGVSQTPSNKVTEKGKYVELRCDPISGHTALYWYRQSLGQGPEFLIYFQGTGAADDSGLPNDRFFAVRPEGSVSTLKIQRTERGDSAVYLCASSLLAGANSYNEQFFGPGTRLTVL.

The V call is TRBV7-9, the J call TRBJ2-5, with D possibly being TRBD1 (6 bases). The length of the CDR3 is 18 residues. The germline V gene encodes CDR1 SEHNR and CDR2 FQNEAQ (reference sequence). Trimming removed 0 bases from V and 5 bases from J, with 22 bases in between. CDR3 protein: CASSLARGLDRPRETQYF. Here the CDR3 DNA reads TGTGCCAGCAGCTTAGCTCGGGGTTTGGACAGACCGAGGGAGACCCAGTACTTC.

CDR3 loop: CASSPRQGAQEQYF. The CDR3 bases are TGTGCCAGCTCGCCGAGACAGGGGGCTCAGGAGCAGTACTTC. V is TRBV18 and J is TRBJ2-7; 10 nucleotides match TRBD1. This CDR3 comprises 14 residues. Germline CDR1 is KGHSH and CDR2 is LQKENI. Germline trimming cut 6 bases from V and 7 bases from J; bases unmatched to any gene: 9.

The V and J genes are TRBV27 and TRBJ1-2; perhaps TRBD1 as D (5 bases). The ends were cut back, 1 base at V and 8 bases at J, with 23 bases in the middle. The CDR3 is made up of 17 amino acids. Germline V CDR1 and CDR2: MNHEY, SMNVEV (reference sequence). The CDR3 spells CASSLLGSGRVVRGYTF. The CDR3 DNA reads TGTGCCAGCAGTTTATTGGGCTCGGGCAGGGTGGTCCGGGGCTACACCTTC.

V and J are TRBV7-3 and TRBJ2-2; weak D call: TRBD1 (5 bases). Germline CDR1 reads SGHTA; CDR2 reads FQGTGA. This CDR3 contains 12 residues. Trimming pared 8 bases from V and 6 bases from J, leaving 10 bases between. DNA of the CDR3: TGTGCCAGCGGTACAGGTCCCGGGGAGCTGTTTTTT. The encoded protein is CASGTGPGELFF. Full variable domain (rest looked up from reference TRBV7-3 and TRBJ2-2): GAGVSQTPSNKVTEKGKYVELRCDPISGHTALYWYRQSLGQGPEFLIYFQGTGAADDSGLPNDRFFAVRPEGSVSTLKIQRTERGDSAVYLCASGTGPGELFFGEGSRLTVL.

This chain uses TRBV11-2 with TRBJ2-1, with TRBD1 as a possible D gene (6 bases). The V and J ends lost 5 bases and 6 bases respectively, with 17 bases between them. The CDR3 runs to 15 residues. Germline V lookup: CDR1 SGHAT, CDR2 FQNNGV. CDR3 region: CASSLGTGRINEQFF. The DNA for the CDR3 is TGTGCCAGCAGCCTCGGTACAGGGCGGATCAATGAGCAGTTCTTC.

With regard to this clone: Additional DNA sequences in this sample encode the identical CDR3. This chain uses TRBV6-5 with TRBJ2-2; either TRBD1 or TRBD2 may supply D (6 bases each). The CDR3 is 14 residues long. V lost 2 bases and J lost 3, with 7 bases in between. Germline CDR1 reads MNHEY; CDR2 reads SVGAGI. The CDR3 DNA sequence: TGTGCCAGCAGTTACAGGGGGGACACCGGGGAGCTGTTTTTT. Translated: CASSYRGDTGELFF.

The chain's CDR3 is CAISEPKGGERGNIQYF. DNA of the CDR3: TGTGCCATCAGTGAGCCGAAGGGCGGGGAGAGGGGAAACATTCAGTACTTC. The rearrangement joins TRBV10-3 to TRBJ2-4; possibly TRBD2 for D (6 bases). CDR1 and CDR2 from the germline V gene are ENHRY and SYGVKD. With 2 bases removed from V and 6 bases from J, the gap between germline ends came to 20 bases. CDR3 length: 17 residues.

A remark on this clone: Other DNA sequences from this sample encode an identical CDR3 as well. This chain connects TRBV27 to TRBJ2-7; 9 bases line up with TRBD1. From germline, CDR1 is MNHEY and CDR2 SMNVEV (reference sequence). V was clipped by 1 base and J by 3 bases; unmatched bases: 4. The CDR3 covers 15 residues. CDR3 protein: CASSLLGQGSYEQYF. CDR3 DNA: TGTGCCAGCAGTTTATTGGGACAGGGTAGCTACGAGCAGTACTTC.

This chain joins TRBV28 and TRBJ1-1; D gene ambiguous. The germline V gene encodes CDR1 MDHEN and CDR2 SYDVKM. This CDR3 has 14 amino acids. The ends were cut back, 8 bases at V and 0 bases at J, with 13 bases in the middle. The CDR3, as DNA: TGTGCCAGCGGTAGACGGCAAATGAACACTGAAGCTTTCTTT. This gives the protein CASGRRQMNTEAFF.

Comments on this clone: The same CDR3 arises from other DNA sequences in this sample as well. This chain uses TRBV7-9 with TRBJ1-1, with D hard to call. V was pared by 3 bases and J by 7 bases, with 9 bases between. The CDR3 is made up of 12 amino acids. The germline V gene encodes CDR1 SEHNR and CDR2 FQNEAQ (reference sequence). CDR3 coding DNA: TGTGCCAGCAGCTTGCCCGGGCGTGAAGCTTTCTTT. The encoded protein is CASSLPGREAFF. Drawing the rest from reference TRBV7-9 and TRBJ1-1, the complete variable domain is DTGVSQNPRHKITKRGQNVTFRCDPISEHNRLYWYRQTLGQGPEFLTYFQNEAQLEKSRLLSDRFSAERPKGSFSTLEIQRTEQGDSAMYLCASSLPGREAFFGQGTRLTVV.

The J gene is TRBJ2-7, the V gene TRBV29-1; 7 nucleotides align to TRBD1. The germline V gene has CDR1 SQVTM and CDR2 ANQGSEA. V lost 4 bases to trimming and J lost 5 bases; unmatched junction nucleotides: 8. This CDR3 comprises 13 residues. The CDR3 DNA sequence: TGCAGCGTTGGCGGCGAGGGGGCGAACGAGCAGTACTTC. This codes for CSVGGEGANEQYF.

The genes are TRBV18 and TRBJ1-2, with D maybe TRBD1 (6 bases). From germline, CDR1 is KGHSH and CDR2 LQKENI. The CDR3 length is 16 residues. The V end was cut by 4 bases, the J end by 4 bases, with 19 bases between. The CDR3 sequence is CASSREDSAFAYGYTF. The CDR3, as DNA: TGTGCCAGCTCACGCGAGGACAGCGCGTTCGCCTATGGCTACACCTTC.

This clone has more than one count but fewer than ten. The genes are TRBV7-2 and TRBJ1-1; tentative D call: TRBD1 (5 bases). V lost 0 bases, J lost 7 bases, and 9 bases lay in between. Germline CDR1 SGHTA, CDR2 FQGNSA. This CDR3 comprises 13 residues. For the CDR3, the DNA is TGTGCCAGCAGCTTAGCTTCCGGGGGTGAAGCTTTCTTT. It translates to CASSLASGGEAFF.

The chain uses TRBV28 and TRBJ2-7; 8 positions match TRBD1. CDR1 and CDR2 (germline): MDHEN, SYDVKM. After removal of 7 bases from V and 2 bases from J, the junction contained 4 bases not matched to a gene. The CDR3 loop spans 13 amino acids. The CDR3 nucleotides read TGTGCCAGCATAGACAGGGGAACCTACGAGCAGTACTTC. Protein: CASIDRGTYEQYF.

This chain uses TRBV18 with TRBJ2-7, with D possibly being TRBD1 (5 bases). CDR3 length: 15 amino acids. V dropped 1 base and J dropped 3 bases, with 13 bases sitting between them. CDR1 and CDR2 from the germline V gene are KGHSH and LQKENI. The CDR3 DNA is TGTGCCAGCTCACCACAGCAGGGTTTTATCTACGAGCAGTACTTC. Translation gives CASSPQQGFIYEQYF.

The chain is built from TRBV30 and TRBJ2-1, with TRBD2 matching 8 bases. V gave up 3 bases and J gave up 10 bases; unmatched junction bases: 8. The CDR3 has 13 residues. Germline lookup yields CDR1 GTSNPN and CDR2 SVGIG (reference sequence). Here the CDR3 reads CAWRGTSVGEQFF. The CDR3 nucleotides read TGTGCCTGGAGAGGGACTAGTGTGGGGGAGCAGTTCTTC.

The genes are TRBV27 and TRBJ1-1; D unresolved. Germline-derived CDR1 and CDR2 are MNHEY and SMNVEV (reference sequence). This CDR3 is 15 amino acids long. Between the trimmed V and J ends, which lost 1 base and 1 base, there was a span of 10 bases. The CDR3 here is CASSLLAGENTEAFF. The DNA of the CDR3 is TGTGCCAGCAGTTTATTGGCCGGGGAGAACACTGAAGCTTTCTTT.

The chain couples TRBV7-2 to TRBJ1-2, with TRBD1 identical over 7 bases. V shed 5 bases and J 4 bases; nucleotides not matched to a gene: 10. This CDR3 has 15 amino acids. Germline V gene sequence: CDR1 SGHTA, CDR2 FQGNSA. The CDR3 region has the DNA TGTGCCAGCAGCCCCCAACCGGGACAGCTCTATGGCTACACCTTC. It encodes CASSPQPGQLYGYTF. Supplemented by reference TRBV7-2 and TRBJ1-2, the full variable domain reads GAGVSQSPSNKVTEKGKDVELRCDPISGHTALYWYRQSLGQGLEFLIYFQGNSAPDKSGLPSDRFSAERTGGSVSTLTIQRTQQEDSAVYLCASSPQPGQLYGYTFGSGTRLTVV.

This sequence joins TRBV4-3 and TRBJ2-7, with 9 bases lining up with TRBD2. Trimming took 0 bases from V and 6 from J; bases not matched to a gene: 6. This CDR3 has 15 amino acids. Germline CDR1 is LGHNA and CDR2 is YSLEER. The chain's CDR3 is CASSQEGLAGSEQYF. CDR3 sequence (DNA): TGCGCCAGCAGCCAAGAAGGGCTAGCGGGAAGCGAGCAGTACTTC.